This T cell receptor beta chain came from a study of blood T cells in healthy people across ages (dated by TCRdb to the mid-2010s). Some background on the complete study: In model experiments, template switching captured about one uniquely barcoded TCR beta cDNA molecule for every two T cells. To track age-related changes in TCR beta repertoire diversity, the study relied on deep sequencing normalized with unique cDNA molecular identifiers. Four age groups were formed from the donors: young (average about 17 years), middle-aged (around 37), aged (about 62) and long-lived (approximately 80). To avoid experimental bias, donors of different ages were randomly spread across the sequencing lanes. Two additional independent replicas of 1 million unique cDNA reads from the same blood draw were analyzed for two donors (one aged 18 to 29 and one aged 80 or older). Results and caveats for the whole study, not just this receptor: Estimates of total diversity based on one million sequenced T cells were regarded as lower bounds and as underestimates. Since profiling was done on bulk unsorted PBMCs, naive and antigen-experienced compartments could not be conclusively compared. Compared with the aged group, the long-lived group had more naive CD4+ T cells, fewer expanded clones and increased TCR diversity, a pattern suggesting age selection. The percentage of naive T cells measured by flow cytometry correlated strongly with observed TCR beta diversity. Donor CMV infection status was unknown, potentially confounding age-related changes in expanded clonotypes. As age increased, observed TCR beta diversity per million T cells dropped in a roughly linear way, and a significant reduction was already evident by age roughly 36.

On this clonotype itself: The antigen it recognizes is unknown. Base-call qualities are not available, and no considerably larger clone is one nucleotide away.

The library relied on 5' RACE. The sequencer was an Illumina HiSeq 2500. A second roughly 7 to 12 cycle PCR used a sample-barcoded 5' primer and a J-beta primer mix. Each TCR beta cDNA molecule received a unique molecular identifier from a template-switch 5' adaptor carrying 12 random nucleotides. At least 3 million CDR3-containing paired-end reads were obtained from each sample. First-strand cDNA synthesis was performed from all RNA using the Mint cDNA synthesis kit, with priming by a TRBC-specific oligonucleotide. All cDNA was treated with uracil-DNA glycosylase and then went through a first 18-cycle PCR with the universal primers M1SS and BC2_uni_R. Concerning the study's data processing: Each sample was normalized by randomly selecting 1 million high-quality reads, each carrying a distinct molecular identifier. Instead of being binned into consensus sequences, reads that shared molecular identifiers were thrown out. MiTCR, with a Q25 quality threshold and the strictest error-elimination algorithm, was used for CDR3 identification, clonotype clustering and error correction. A nonparametric unseen species model with Euler transformation was used to estimate a lower bound on total TCR beta diversity. TCRdb handled the public reads itself, with Q25 trimming in fastp and clone calling in MiXCR, and kept productive beta chains. CDR3 protein duplicates are merged, each entry listing the most common genes and DNA. TCRdb, not the original authors, processed these V and J calls. In this sample the table shows 890,000 or so distinct CDR3 sequences, around two thirds of which occur a single time. The ten largest account for around a quarter of the sample.

Systemically healthy Caucasian individuals from Russia, over 30 in total and aged roughly 6 to 100 years, were included as donors. Each donor gave about 9.7 milliliters of peripheral blood, drawn into EDTA-treated Vacutainer tubes. Ficoll-Paque density-gradient centrifugation was used to isolate PBMCs, with at least 6.5 million per sample. Total RNA, at least 5 micrograms per sample, was extracted from PBMCs with Trizol reagent. For every donor, flow cytometry on a PBMC aliquot measured the percentage of naive CD45RAhigh/CD27high T cells. After removal of 4 bases from V and 2 bases from J, the junction retains 10 bases not matched to a gene. CDR1 LGHDT and CDR2 YNNKEL are derived from the germline V gene (reference sequence). The CDR3 has 17 amino acids, counting the end cysteine and phenylalanine. Kept here is only the CDR3 DNA, which spans 51 bases and is read in frame from base 1.

The V gene is TRBV3-1 and the J gene is TRBJ2-1, with TRBD2 matching 8 junction bases. This TCR came from a man aged 25-40 years in good health. Material: blood. The nucleotide sequence reads TGTGCCAGCAGCCTAGGGGTAGCGGGGACAACCTACAATGAGCAGTTCTTC. Translated, this is CASSLGVAGTTYNEQFF.